The clone carrying this T cell receptor (beta chain) has just one count. Losses at the gene ends were 5 bases for V and 4 bases for J; bases not matched to a gene: 7. Germline-derived CDR1 and CDR2 are MNHEY and SMNVEV (reference sequence). The CDR3 runs 15 residues. Authors' methods: Scientists estimated how many nucleated cells there were by amplifying reference gene primers. The protocol was immunoSEQ multiplex PCR, while the TCRdb copy is restricted to in-frame clones and leaves out a portion. From that table come the V and J calls and clone size; the DNA was used to work out D and trimming. This table holds fewer than 110,000 clones, around nine tenths found once. These data belong to a study of blood T cell repertoires in COVID-19. Overall study: Italy, Spain and the United States were the sources of the convalescent and acute COVID-19 samples. Nucleic acid was either cDNA or gDNA, and it came from T cells, B-cell-depleted T cells, or PBMCs.

The sequence was collected from a human donor in a cohort sampled during active COVID-19. The rearrangement uses TRBV27 and TRBJ2-2; 7 positions agree with TRBD1. Material: peripheral blood. The CDR3 coding sequence is TGTGCCAGCAGTCTTCGGGACAGCATCACCGGGGAGCTGTTTTTT. It specifies CASSLRDSITGELFF.